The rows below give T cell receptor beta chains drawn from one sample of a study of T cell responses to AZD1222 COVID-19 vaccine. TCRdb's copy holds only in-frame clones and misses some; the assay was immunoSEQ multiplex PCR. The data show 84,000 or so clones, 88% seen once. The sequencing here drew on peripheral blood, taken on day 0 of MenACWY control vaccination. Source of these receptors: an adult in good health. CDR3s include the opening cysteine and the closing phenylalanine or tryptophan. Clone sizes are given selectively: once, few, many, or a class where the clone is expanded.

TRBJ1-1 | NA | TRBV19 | CASSPPDRVDTEAFF
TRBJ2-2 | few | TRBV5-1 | CASSLVRGGTGELFF
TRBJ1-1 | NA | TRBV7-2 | CASSSRRAHGTEAFF
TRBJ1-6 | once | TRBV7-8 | CASSLSAGGTISYNSPLHF
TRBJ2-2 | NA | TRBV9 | CASSVDGGATGELFF
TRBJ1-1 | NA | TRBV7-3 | CASSGALNTEAFF
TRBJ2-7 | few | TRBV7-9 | CASEGSSYEQYF
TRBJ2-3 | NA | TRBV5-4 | CASSLVVGGATDTQYF
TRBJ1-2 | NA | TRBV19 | CASSAATASYGYTF
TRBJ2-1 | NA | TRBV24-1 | CATSELTSGGEQFF
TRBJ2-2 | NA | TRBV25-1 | CASSETSPNTGELFF
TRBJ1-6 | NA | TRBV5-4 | CASSSGSGQGYNSPLHF
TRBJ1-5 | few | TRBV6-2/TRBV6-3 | CASSYWGNNQPQHF
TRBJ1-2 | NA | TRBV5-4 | CASSLSKTIYGYTF
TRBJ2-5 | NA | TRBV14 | CASSQDRTFQETQYF
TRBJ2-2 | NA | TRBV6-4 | CASSGGDAGELFF
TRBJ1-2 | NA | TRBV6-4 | CASSDTGRYGYTF
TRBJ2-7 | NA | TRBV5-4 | CASSLPGSSYEQYF
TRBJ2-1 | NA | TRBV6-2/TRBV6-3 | CASSYPGGSYNEQFF
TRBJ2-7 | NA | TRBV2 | CASSEANSGGRGSYEQYF
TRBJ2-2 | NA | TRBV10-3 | CAITSGGAGTGELFF
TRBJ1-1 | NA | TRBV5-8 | CASSSVLEAFF
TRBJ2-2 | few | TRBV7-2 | CASSWTSGAVSGELFF
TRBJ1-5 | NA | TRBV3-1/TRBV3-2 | CASSPRGGGGSNQPQHF
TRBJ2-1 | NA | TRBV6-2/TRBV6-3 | CASSPSGGGNYNEQFF
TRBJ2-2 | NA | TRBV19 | CASSNQEYTGELFF
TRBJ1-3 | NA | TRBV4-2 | CASSQEVSSGNTIYF
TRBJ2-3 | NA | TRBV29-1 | CSARTSTDTQYF
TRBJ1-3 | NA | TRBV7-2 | CASSLAALSSGNTIYF
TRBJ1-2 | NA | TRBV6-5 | CASRWAGGYGYTF
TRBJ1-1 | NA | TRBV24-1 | CATIQRQGEDTEAFF
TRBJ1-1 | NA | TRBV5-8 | CASSLVRGARGLGAFF
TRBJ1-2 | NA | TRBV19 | CASSIMGNQLFYGYTF
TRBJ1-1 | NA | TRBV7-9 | CASSFGGRGPRDMNTEAFF
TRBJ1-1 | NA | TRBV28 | CASSSGQPNTEAFF
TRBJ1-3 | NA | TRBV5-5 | CASSLDVGAGNTIYF
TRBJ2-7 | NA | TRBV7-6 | CASSLAGNSYEQYF
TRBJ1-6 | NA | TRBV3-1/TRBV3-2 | CASSLGQLLNSPLHF
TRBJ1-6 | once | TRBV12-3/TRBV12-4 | CASRPGRGSPLHF
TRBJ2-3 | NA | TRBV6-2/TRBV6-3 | CASSYDRGRSTDTQYF
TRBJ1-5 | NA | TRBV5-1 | CASSLGGGEGNQPQHF
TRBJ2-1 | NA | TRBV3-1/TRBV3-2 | CASSHATRYNEQFF
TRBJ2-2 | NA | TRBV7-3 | CASSQSTGELFF
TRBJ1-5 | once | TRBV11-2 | CASSQKGGSQPQHF
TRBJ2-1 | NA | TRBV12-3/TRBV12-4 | CASSLLYLGEQFF